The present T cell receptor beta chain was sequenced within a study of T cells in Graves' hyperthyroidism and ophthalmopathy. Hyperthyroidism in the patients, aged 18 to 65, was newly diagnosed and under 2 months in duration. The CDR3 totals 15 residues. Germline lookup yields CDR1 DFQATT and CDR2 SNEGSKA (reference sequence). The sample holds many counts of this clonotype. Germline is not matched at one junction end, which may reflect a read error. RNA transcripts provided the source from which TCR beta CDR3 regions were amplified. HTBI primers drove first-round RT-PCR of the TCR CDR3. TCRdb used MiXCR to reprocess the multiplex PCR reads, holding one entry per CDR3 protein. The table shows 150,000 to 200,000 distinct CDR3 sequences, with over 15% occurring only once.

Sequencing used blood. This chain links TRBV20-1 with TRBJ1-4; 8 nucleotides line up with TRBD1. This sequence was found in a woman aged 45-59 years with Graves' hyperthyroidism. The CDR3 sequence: CSAEDWDRRHEKLFF. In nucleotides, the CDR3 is TGCAGTGCTGAAGATTGGGACAGGAGACATGAGAAACTGTTTTTT.